The sequence of this T cell receptor beta chain was determined in a study of type 1 regulatory T cells. For the study at large: An in vitro protocol generated T-allo10, a Tr1-enriched, alloantigen-specific CD4 T cell product.

Germline values: CDR1 SEHNR, CDR2 FQNEAQ (reference sequence). The V gene lost 1 base and the J gene lost 0 bases, with 10 bases spanning the gap. The CDR3 is 16 residues long. One entry per CDR3 protein, called by TCRdb with MiXCR from the reads. The table has 80,000 to 100,000 distinct CDR3 sequences, around 30% seen once. This clonotype has only a few counts. The chain combines TRBV7-9 with TRBJ1-5, with D perhaps TRBD1 (5 bases). The TCR was taken from a human donor in good health. The specimen sequenced was CD4+ T cells, either the whole sample or a sorted fraction (not recorded which). CDR3 nucleotide sequence: TGTGCCAGCAGCTTAGAGACAGACTATAGCAATCAGCCCCAGCATTTT. It encodes CASSLETDYSNQPQHF.